The source of this T cell receptor beta chain is a study of neoadjuvant anti-PD-1 for oral cavity cancer. TCRdb's table, derived via immunoSEQ multiplex PCR, lists solely in-frame clones and lacks some. The sample carries about 12,000 clones, around 71% recorded once. V gave up 0 bases and J gave up 5 bases; unmatched junction bases: 7. Germline CDR1 and CDR2: MNHEY and SVGAGI. This CDR3 region has 15 residues. Points from the study as a whole: With a few patients per group, TCR findings need larger cohorts.

About this clone: Its antigen is unidentified.

Time point of the sample: after neoadjuvant nivolumab, at surgical resection. This receptor was identified in a person aged 40 to 85 with oral cavity squamous cell carcinoma. This specimen consisted of PBMCs, obtained after nivolumab (anti-PD-1) treatment. The J gene is TRBJ2-7, the V gene TRBV6-5, with 7 bases fitting TRBD1. CDR3 nucleotides: TGTGCCAGCAGTTACTCGAGGGAGACAGGGCACGAGCAGTACTTC. Protein sequence: CASSYSRETGHEQYF.